The text below deals with one T cell receptor (beta chain). Its cognate antigen is unknown. Deletions cut 2 bases from V and 6 bases from J, with 14 bases between. Germline V gene sequence: CDR1 SNHLY, CDR2 FYNNEI. There are 14 residues in the CDR3. This sample was taken from a study of graft-versus-host responses after intestinal transplantation. Study information: Transplant types were multivisceral, liver-intestinal, or isolated intestinal.

General study points: In recipient marrow, GvH clones were found, and some appeared first in ileum or blood.

The table came from immunoSEQ multiplex PCR; TCRdb's copy has only in-frame clones and leaves some out. The table lists more than 70,000 clones, roughly 90% of them singletons. The source was unstimulated CD8+ T cells sorted from spleen or lymph node cells, collected before transplant. V gene TRBV2 combines with J gene TRBJ2-7; TRBD1 is a possible D gene (6 bases). The receptor's source is a human donor who was the organ donor for an intestinal transplant. CDR3 protein: CASSEYRELVEQYF. The CDR3 nucleotides are TGTGCCAGCAGTGAATACAGGGAGCTAGTCGAGCAGTACTTC.